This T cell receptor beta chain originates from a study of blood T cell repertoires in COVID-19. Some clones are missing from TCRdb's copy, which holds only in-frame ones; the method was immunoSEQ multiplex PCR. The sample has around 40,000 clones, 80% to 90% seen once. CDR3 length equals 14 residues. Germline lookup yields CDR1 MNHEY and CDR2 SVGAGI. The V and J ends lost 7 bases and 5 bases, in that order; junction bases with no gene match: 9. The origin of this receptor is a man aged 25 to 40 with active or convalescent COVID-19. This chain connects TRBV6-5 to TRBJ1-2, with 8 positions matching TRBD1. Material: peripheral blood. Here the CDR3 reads CASNTGGRIYGYTF. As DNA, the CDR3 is TGTGCCAGCAATACAGGGGGAAGAATTTATGGCTACACCTTC.